Each of the 20 T cell receptor beta chains below was sequenced from the same sample in a study of cytomegalovirus exposure and HLA in healthy donors. Researchers ran the PCR with 60 Vbeta and 13 Jbeta primers. Clones were read by immunoSEQ multiplex PCR, and TCRdb kept only the in-frame ones, dropping some. This sample yields more than 150,000 clones, of which over 70% are seen a single time; 2.1% belongs to the top ten. Sequencing input: PBMCs. The receptors come from a woman aged 18 to 35 in good health and CMV-seropositive.

This clone has only one observation. This chain uses TRBV5-6 with TRBJ2-4; TRBD1 matches 7 bases. V gave up 4 bases and J gave up 11 bases; unmatched junction bases: 9. From germline, CDR1 is SGHDT and CDR2 YYEEEE. The CDR3 is made up of 13 amino acids. The CDR3 DNA reads TGTGCCAGCAGCGCAGGACAGGATAATCTTCAGTACTTC. This translates into CASSAGQDNLQYF.

The chain joins TRBV18 to TRBJ2-7, with TRBD1 matching 9 bases. The V gene end was trimmed by 3 bases and the J gene end by 4 bases; junction bases not matched to a gene: 1. The CDR3 runs 13 residues. Per germline, CDR1 KGHSH and CDR2 LQKENI. The CDR3 DNA sequence: TGTGCCAGCTCACCGGGGACAGGGTACGAGCAGTACTTC. This sequence encodes CASSPGTGYEQYF.

The sample holds one count of this clone. The J gene is TRBJ1-1, the V gene TRBV5-1, with D possibly being TRBD1 (6 bases). This CDR3 has 16 amino acids. CDR1 is SGHRS, CDR2 YFSETQ, per germline. V was cut by 4 bases and J by 3 bases, with 19 bases left in between. Written as DNA, the CDR3 is TGCGCCAGCAGCACCAGCAGGGGACATTCGGACACTGAAGCTTTCTTT. This sequence encodes CASSTSRGHSDTEAFF.

V is TRBV29-1 and J is TRBJ2-7; D possibly corresponds to TRBD1 (5 bases). V gave up 6 bases and J gave up 6 bases, with 15 bases separating them. The CDR3 covers 12 residues. From germline, CDR1 is SQVTM and CDR2 ANQGSEA. The CDR3 is CSVATSGSEQYV. The CDR3 bases are TGCAGCGTCGCCACCTCAGGGTCCGAGCAGTACGTC.

The J gene is TRBJ2-1, the V gene TRBV4-3; tentative D call: TRBD2 (7 bases). The CDR3 extends over 18 amino acids. V shed 1 base and J shed 0 bases, with 16 bases lying between them. The germline V gene encodes CDR1 LGHNA and CDR2 YSLEER. The CDR3 sequence is CASSQGKGGRGSYNEQFF. CDR3 coding DNA: TGCGCCAGCAGCCAAGGGAAGGGGGGGCGGGGCTCCTACAATGAGCAGTTCTTC.

The J gene is TRBJ2-3, the V gene TRBV2; D perhaps matches TRBD2 (6 bases). The CDR3 consists of 14 residues. The germline V and J ends were trimmed by 2 bases and 8 bases, with 14 bases remaining between them. Germline CDR1 SNHLY, CDR2 FYNNEI. The CDR3: CASSEIVLGGTQYF. The CDR3 bases are TGTGCCAGCAGTGAAATAGTTCTGGGGGGTACGCAGTATTTT.

V is TRBV28 and J is TRBJ2-1; 8 bases fit TRBD1. The CDR3 is made up of 15 amino acids. Per germline, CDR1 MDHEN and CDR2 SYDVKM. The V segment lost 2 bases and the J segment 3 bases; nucleotides outside the gene matches: 3. CDR3 coding DNA: TGTGCCAGCAGTTTAATGGGGACAGGCTACAATGAGCAGTTCTTC. Translated: CASSLMGTGYNEQFF.

The chain joins TRBV9 to TRBJ2-1; 9 nucleotides align to TRBD1. The germline V gene encodes CDR1 SGDLS and CDR2 YYNGEE. The CDR3 is made up of 15 amino acids. The junction had 10 bases not matched to a gene; V was cut back by 4 bases and J by 8 bases. This CDR3 reads CASSHRDRELDEQFF. In DNA, the CDR3 is TGTGCCAGCAGCCATCGGGACAGGGAATTGGATGAGCAGTTCTTC.

The rearrangement uses TRBV28 and TRBJ2-1, with TRBD2 matching over 8 bases. Trimming cost V 5 bases and J 8 bases; bases outside gene matches: 8. Germline V gene data show CDR1 as MDHEN and CDR2 as SYDVKM. This CDR3 has 14 residues. The CDR3: CASSPGLVFHEQFF. In DNA, the CDR3 is TGTGCCAGCAGTCCGGGACTAGTCTTTCATGAGCAGTTCTTC. The full variable domain, with the rest looked up from reference TRBV28 and TRBJ2-1, is DVKVTQSSRYLVKRTGEKVFLECVQDMDHENMFWYRQDPGLGLRLIYFSYDVKMKEKGDIPEGYSVSREKKERFSLILESASTNQTSMYLCASSPGLVFHEQFFGPGTRLTVL.

This clone was counted a few times. This sequence joins TRBV7-6 and TRBJ2-5; D not resolved. Germline values: CDR1 SGHVS, CDR2 FNYEAQ. CDR3 length equals 14 residues. Trimming stripped 3 bases from V and 5 bases from J, with 13 bases between. The CDR3 reads CASSFNSRQETQYF. CDR3 in DNA: TGTGCCAGCAGCTTCAACAGTCGTCAGGAGACCCAGTACTTC.

In its sample, this clone was seen a few times. The genes are TRBV28 and TRBJ1-3; 8 nucleotides align to TRBD1. The CDR3 sequence is 15 residues long. The V gene end was trimmed by 5 bases and the J gene end by 2 bases; junction bases not matched to a gene: 5. From germline, CDR1 is MDHEN and CDR2 SYDVKM. The CDR3 loop is CASSGTGGTGNTIYF. CDR3 DNA: TGTGCCAGCAGTGGCACAGGGGGTACTGGAAACACCATATATTTT.

V is TRBV5-5 and J is TRBJ1-2, with D unclear. Germline values: CDR1 SGHKS, CDR2 YYEKEE (reference sequence). Trimming removed 1 base from V and 5 bases from J, with 6 bases in between. The CDR3 runs 12 residues. CDR3 sequence (DNA): TGTGCCAGCAGCTTGAGTAGTTATGGCTACACCTTC. Translating it yields CASSLSSYGYTF.

The chain joins TRBV30 to TRBJ1-6; 7 bases line up with TRBD1. CDR3 length: 15 amino acids. CDR1 GTSNPN and CDR2 SVGIG come from the germline V gene (reference sequence). The ends lost 0 bases at V and 5 bases at J; junction bases unmatched: 4. Written as DNA, the CDR3 is TGTGCCTGGAGTGTACAGGGGCTCGATAATTCACCCCTCCACTTT. Translation gives CAWSVQGLDNSPLHF.

This clone has more than one count but fewer than ten. J is TRBJ2-7 and V is TRBV5-8; 11 bases align to TRBD1. Looked up from germline, CDR1 is SGHTS and CDR2 is YDEGEE. The CDR3 length is 13 residues. V trimming: 2 bases; J trimming: 10 bases; junction bases outside the gene matches: 5. This CDR3 is CASSFRTGGVQYV. The CDR3, as DNA: TGTGCCAGCAGCTTCAGGACAGGGGGCGTACAGTACGTC.

The chain joins TRBV30 to TRBJ1-5; D is uncertain. The V end lost 2 bases, the J end lost 3 bases, and 8 bases lay between the germline ends. CDR1 is GTSNPN and CDR2 is SVGIG in the germline V gene (reference sequence). This CDR3 is 13 amino acids long. As DNA, the CDR3 is TGTGCCTGGAGTCCGGGAATCAATCAGCCCCAGCATTTT. It yields the protein CAWSPGINQPQHF.

This clone was counted a few times. The chain carries TRBV7-9 and TRBJ1-2; D not resolved. V lost 1 base to trimming and J lost 4 bases, with 13 bases between them. Per the germline V gene, CDR1 is SEHNR and CDR2 is FQNEAQ (reference sequence). The CDR3 has 15 residues. CDR3 DNA: TGTGCCAGCAGCTTAGTGGGCGCCGATTCCTATGGCTACACCTTC. It encodes CASSLVGADSYGYTF.

Concerning this clone itself: The sample holds other DNA sequences that translate to the same CDR3. V usage is TRBV19 and J usage is TRBJ1-5; D is perhaps TRBD1 (6 bases). Germline CDR1 and CDR2: LNHDA and SQIVND (reference sequence). Between the trimmed V and J ends, which lost 3 bases and 4 bases, there was a span of 10 bases. The CDR3 loop spans 14 amino acids. This chain's CDR3 is CASSIRTVNQPQHF. DNA of the CDR3: TGTGCCAGTAGTATCCGGACAGTTAATCAGCCCCAGCATTTT.

The chain employs TRBV29-1 and TRBJ1-1, with a weak D call TRBD1 (5 bases). Trimming took off 6 bases at V and 3 bases at J, with 14 bases between the two ends. The germline CDR1 and CDR2 sequences are SQVTM and ANQGSEA. The CDR3 is made up of 13 amino acids. CDR3 nucleotides: TGCAGCGTCCAAACGACAGAGGACACTGAAGCTTTCTTT. Protein sequence: CSVQTTEDTEAFF.

This clone was observed a few times. CDR3 sequence reads: CASGAGVGELFF. Written as DNA, the CDR3 is TGTGCCAGCGGGGCAGGGGTCGGGGAGCTGTTTTTT. This chain links TRBV11-2 with TRBJ2-2; tentatively, D is TRBD1 (6 bases). The germline V gene encodes CDR1 SGHAT and CDR2 FQNNGV. V was clipped by 8 bases and J by 7 bases, with 11 bases between them. This CDR3 is 12 amino acids long.

In its sample, this clone was seen a few times. V usage is TRBV10-1 and J usage is TRBJ2-7; possible D gene TRBD1, 5 bases. The CDR3 is made up of 13 amino acids. Germline values: CDR1 WNHNN, CDR2 SYGVQD (reference sequence). V lost 7 bases and J 3 bases, leaving 13 bases between the germline ends. The CDR3 DNA sequence: TGCGCCAGCAACCGAGACAGCTTCTACGAGCAGTACGTC. Translating gives CASNRDSFYEQYV.